This T cell receptor (beta chain) was recovered during a study of T cell responses to AZD1222 COVID-19 vaccine. CDR1 and CDR2 (germline): SGHAT, FQNNGV. The CDR3 has 14 residues. V lost 0 bases and J lost 1, with 7 bases in between. Assay used: immunoSEQ multiplex PCR; TCRdb lists only in-frame clones, some missing. The repertoire holds 65,000 to 95,000 clones, roughly 94% seen once, with roughly 6.4% in the top ten. This TCR was sampled from an adult in good health. This specimen consisted of peripheral blood, obtained on day 0 of MenACWY control vaccination. The chain uses TRBV11-2 and TRBJ2-7; D unclear. The CDR3 reads CASSLEQKSYEQYF. CDR3 in DNA: TGTGCCAGCAGCTTAGAACAGAAATCCTACGAGCAGTACTTC.